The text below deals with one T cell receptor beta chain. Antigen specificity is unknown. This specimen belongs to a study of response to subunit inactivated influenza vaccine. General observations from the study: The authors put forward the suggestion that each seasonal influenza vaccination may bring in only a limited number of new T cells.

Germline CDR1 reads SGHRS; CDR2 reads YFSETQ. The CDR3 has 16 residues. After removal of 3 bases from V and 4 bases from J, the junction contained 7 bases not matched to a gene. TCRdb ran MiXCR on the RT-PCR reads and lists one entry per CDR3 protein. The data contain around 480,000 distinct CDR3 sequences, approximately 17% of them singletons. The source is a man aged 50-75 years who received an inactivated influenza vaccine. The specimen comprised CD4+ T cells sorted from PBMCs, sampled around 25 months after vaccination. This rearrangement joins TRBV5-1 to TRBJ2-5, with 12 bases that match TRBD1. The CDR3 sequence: CASSWTGTGGGETQYF. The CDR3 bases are TGCGCCAGCAGCTGGACCGGGACAGGGGGCGGAGAGACCCAGTACTTC.